These 10 T cell receptor beta chains were all obtained from the same sample, sequenced in a study of cytomegalovirus exposure and HLA in healthy donors. Generated by immunoSEQ multiplex PCR, the TCRdb table keeps only in-frame clones and is missing some. The sample lists about 330,000 clones, 80% to 90% occurring once. The source material was PBMCs. These receptors all stem from a woman between 18 and 29 years old in good health and CMV-seronegative.

The chain links TRBV5-1 to TRBJ2-2; D is unresolved. The CDR3 has 14 amino acids. Per the germline V gene, CDR1 is SGHRS and CDR2 is YFSETQ. Trimming removed 7 bases at V and 1 base at J, with 11 bases between. CDR3 DNA sequence: TGCGCCAGCTCCACAGATCTGAACACCGGGGAGCTGTTTTTT. Its translation: CASSTDLNTGELFF.

V and J are TRBV6-5 and TRBJ1-1, with D hard to call. V shed 7 bases and J shed 0 bases, with 6 bases lying between them. Germline V CDR1 and CDR2: MNHEY, SVGAGI. CDR3 length equals 12 residues. In DNA, the CDR3 is TGTGCCAGCACCCAATTGAACACTGAAGCTTTCTTT. Protein product: CASTQLNTEAFF.

V gene TRBV5-4 combines with J gene TRBJ2-7, with TRBD2 matching 8 bases. CDR3 length equals 15 residues. With 4 bases clipped from V and 7 bases from J, the junction kept 13 bases outside the gene matches. Germline-derived CDR1 and CDR2 are SGHNT and YYREEE (reference sequence). The CDR3 DNA reads TGTGCCAGCAGCACCGAGACTAGCGCTTATTCGGAGCAGTACTTC. It yields the protein CASSTETSAYSEQYF.

The CDR3 coding sequence is TGCGCCAGCAGCCCCTCAACCGGGACAGCTTCCTACGAGCAGTACTTC. Protein product: CASSPSTGTASYEQYF. The gene calls are TRBV5-1 and TRBJ2-7, with 7 bases that match TRBD1. V gave up 4 bases and J gave up 1 base; unmatched junction bases: 11. This CDR3 spans 16 amino acids. The germline V gene has CDR1 SGHRS and CDR2 YFSETQ.

The V and J genes are TRBV6-5 and TRBJ2-7; 10 nucleotides line up with TRBD1. J gave up 6 bases and V 6 bases, and 11 bases lay outside the gene matches. This CDR3 region has 15 residues. Germline V CDR1 and CDR2: MNHEY, SVGAGI. DNA for the CDR3: TGTGCCAGCAGGGCCCTAACGGGACAGGGGTTCGAGCAGTACTTC. It yields the protein CASRALTGQGFEQYF.

The CDR3 loop reads CASIAGGAGANVLTF. DNA of the CDR3: TGTGCCAGCATCGCGGGGGGCGCTGGGGCCAACGTCCTGACTTTC. The V call is TRBV5-6, the J call TRBJ2-6; the match to TRBD2 covers 8 bases. CDR3 size: 15 residues. V shed 6 bases, J shed 2 bases, and the junction held 4 bases outside the gene matches. The germline V gene encodes CDR1 SGHDT and CDR2 YYEEEE.

V usage is TRBV28 and J usage is TRBJ1-2, with TRBD1 as a possible D gene (6 bases). The CDR3 runs to 15 residues. The germline V gene has CDR1 MDHEN and CDR2 SYDVKM. V lost 8 bases, J lost 8 bases, and 24 bases lay in between. The CDR3, as DNA: TGTGCCAGCGGTGTTGGGTCGCAGTGGGGGCTCGGCTACACCTTC. Encoded protein: CASGVGSQWGLGYTF.

This clone was counted a single time. This rearrangement joins TRBV7-2 to TRBJ2-7, with D perhaps matching TRBD1 (6 bases). Germline V lookup: CDR1 SGHTA, CDR2 FQGNSA. The CDR3 is 14 residues long. The germline V and J ends were trimmed by 1 base and 5 bases, with 12 bases remaining between them. In DNA form, the CDR3 reads TGTGCCAGCAGCTTAGTAGGGGGTGGAAACGAGCAGTACTTC. It specifies CASSLVGGGNEQYF.

Only a few counts were recorded for this clone. The chain employs TRBV27 and TRBJ1-5, with D perhaps matching TRBD1 (6 bases). The ends were cut back, 3 bases at V and 7 bases at J, with 10 bases in the middle. There are 13 residues in the CDR3. Germline assignment: CDR1 MNHEY and CDR2 SMNVEV (reference sequence). The CDR3 nucleotides are TGTGCCAGCAGTTTCAGGGGTAACCAGCCCCAGCATTTT. Translated, it gives CASSFRGNQPQHF.

V usage is TRBV5-1 and J usage is TRBJ2-7; D perhaps matches TRBD2 (5 bases). The CDR3 has 13 amino acids. Germline assignment: CDR1 SGHRS and CDR2 YFSETQ. Deletions cut 0 bases from V and 5 bases from J, with 9 bases between. The CDR3 loop reads CASSLGGVNEQYF. DNA for the CDR3: TGCGCCAGCAGCTTGGGGGGAGTCAACGAGCAGTACTTC. The variable domain in full, with the rest retrieved from reference TRBV5-1 and TRBJ2-7, is KAGVTQTPRYLIKTRGQQVTLSCSPISGHRSVSWYQQTPGQGLQFLFEYFSETQRNKGNFPGRFSGRQFSNSRSEMNVSTLELGDSALYLCASSLGGVNEQYFGPGTRLTVT.